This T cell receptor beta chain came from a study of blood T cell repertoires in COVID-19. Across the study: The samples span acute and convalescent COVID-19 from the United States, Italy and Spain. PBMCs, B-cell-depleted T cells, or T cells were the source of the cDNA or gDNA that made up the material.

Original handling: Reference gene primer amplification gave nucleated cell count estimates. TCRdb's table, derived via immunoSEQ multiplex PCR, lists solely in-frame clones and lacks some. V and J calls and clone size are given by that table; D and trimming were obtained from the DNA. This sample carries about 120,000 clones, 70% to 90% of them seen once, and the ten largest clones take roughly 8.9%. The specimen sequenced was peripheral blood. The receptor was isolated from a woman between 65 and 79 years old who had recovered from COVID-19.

CDR3 in DNA: TGTGCCAGCAGCAGGACTAGTGTGCCAGATACGCAGTATTTT. This gives the protein CASSRTSVPDTQYF. The chain has TRBV3-1 (or the pseudogene TRBV3-2) and TRBJ2-3; 7 positions match TRBD2. This CDR3 is built from 14 residues. V trimming: 5 bases; J trimming: 4 bases; junction bases outside the gene matches: 6. Germline V lookup: CDR1 LGHDT, CDR2 YNNKEL (reference sequence).